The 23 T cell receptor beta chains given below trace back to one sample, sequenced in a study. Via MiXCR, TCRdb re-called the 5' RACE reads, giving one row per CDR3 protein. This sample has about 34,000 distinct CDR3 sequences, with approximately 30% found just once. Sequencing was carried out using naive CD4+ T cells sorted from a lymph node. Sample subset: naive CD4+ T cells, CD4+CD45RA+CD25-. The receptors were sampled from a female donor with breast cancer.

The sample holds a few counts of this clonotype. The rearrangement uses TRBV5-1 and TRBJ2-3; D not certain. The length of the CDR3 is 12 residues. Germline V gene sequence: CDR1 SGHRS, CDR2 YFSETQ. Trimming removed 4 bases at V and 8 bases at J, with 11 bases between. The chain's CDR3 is CASSPALGTQYF. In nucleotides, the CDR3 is TGCGCCAGCAGCCCGGCTCTGGGTACGCAGTATTTT.

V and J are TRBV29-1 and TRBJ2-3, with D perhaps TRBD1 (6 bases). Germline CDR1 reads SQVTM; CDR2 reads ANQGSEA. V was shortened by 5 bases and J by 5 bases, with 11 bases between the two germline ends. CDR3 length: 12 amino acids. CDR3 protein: CSVPGAVDTQYF. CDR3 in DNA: TGCAGCGTTCCAGGGGCTGTAGATACGCAGTATTTT.

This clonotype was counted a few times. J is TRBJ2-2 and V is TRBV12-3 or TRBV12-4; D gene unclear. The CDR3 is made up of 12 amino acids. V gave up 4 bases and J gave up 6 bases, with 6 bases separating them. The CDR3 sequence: CASSYRAGELFF. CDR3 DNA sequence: TGTGCCAGCAGTTATAGGGCCGGGGAGCTGTTTTTT.

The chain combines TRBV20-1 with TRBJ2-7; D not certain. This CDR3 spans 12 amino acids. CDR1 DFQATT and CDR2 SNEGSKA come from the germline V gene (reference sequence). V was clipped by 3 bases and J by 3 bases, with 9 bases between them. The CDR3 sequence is CSASPDFYEQYF. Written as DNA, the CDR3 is TGCAGTGCTAGCCCAGATTTCTACGAGCAGTACTTC.

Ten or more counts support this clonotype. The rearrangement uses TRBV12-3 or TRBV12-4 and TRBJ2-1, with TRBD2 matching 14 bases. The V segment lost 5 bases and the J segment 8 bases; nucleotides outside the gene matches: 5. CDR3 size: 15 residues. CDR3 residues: CASSRGLAGVDEQFF. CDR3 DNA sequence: TGTGCCAGCAGTCGGGGACTAGCGGGAGTGGATGAGCAGTTCTTC.

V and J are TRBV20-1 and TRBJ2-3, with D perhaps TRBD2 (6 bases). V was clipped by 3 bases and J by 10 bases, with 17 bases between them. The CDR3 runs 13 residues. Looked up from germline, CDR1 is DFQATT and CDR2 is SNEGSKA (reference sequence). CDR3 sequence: CSASRGLPGAQYF. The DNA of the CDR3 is TGCAGTGCTAGCCGAGGGCTGCCGGGGGCGCAGTATTTT.

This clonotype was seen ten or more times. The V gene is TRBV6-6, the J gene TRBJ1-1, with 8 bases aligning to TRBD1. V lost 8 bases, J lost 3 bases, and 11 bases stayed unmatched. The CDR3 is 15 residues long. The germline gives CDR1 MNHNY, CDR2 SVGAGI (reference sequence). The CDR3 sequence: CASSGRGQGDTEAFF. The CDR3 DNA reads TGTGCCAGCTCAGGCCGAGGACAGGGAGACACTGAAGCTTTCTTT.

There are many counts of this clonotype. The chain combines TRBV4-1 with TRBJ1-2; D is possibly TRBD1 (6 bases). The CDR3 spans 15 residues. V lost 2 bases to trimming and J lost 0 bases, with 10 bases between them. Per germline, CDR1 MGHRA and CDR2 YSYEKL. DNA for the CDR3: TGCGCCAGCAGCCAATCGGAGGGGGCTAACTATGGCTACACCTTC. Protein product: CASSQSEGANYGYTF.

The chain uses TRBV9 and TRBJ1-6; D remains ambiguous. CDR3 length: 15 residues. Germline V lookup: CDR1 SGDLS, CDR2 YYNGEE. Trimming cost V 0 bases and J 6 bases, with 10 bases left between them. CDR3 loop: CASSVVAGANSPLHF. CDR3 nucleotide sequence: TGTGCCAGCAGCGTAGTGGCAGGAGCTAATTCACCCCTCCACTTT.

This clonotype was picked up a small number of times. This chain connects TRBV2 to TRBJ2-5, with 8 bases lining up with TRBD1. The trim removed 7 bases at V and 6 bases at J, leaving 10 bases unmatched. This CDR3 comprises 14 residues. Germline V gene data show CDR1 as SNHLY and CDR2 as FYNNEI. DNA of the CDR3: TGTGCCAGCACCAGACCGACAGGGGAGCAGACCCAGTACTTC. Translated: CASTRPTGEQTQYF.

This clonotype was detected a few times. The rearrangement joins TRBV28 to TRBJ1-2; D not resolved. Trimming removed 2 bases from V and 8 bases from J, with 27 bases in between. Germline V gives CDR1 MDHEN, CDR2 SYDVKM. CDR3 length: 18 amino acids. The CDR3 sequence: CASSLARYRSTAMSGYTF. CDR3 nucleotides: TGTGCCAGCAGTTTAGCGCGATACAGAAGCACGGCTATGTCGGGCTACACCTTC.

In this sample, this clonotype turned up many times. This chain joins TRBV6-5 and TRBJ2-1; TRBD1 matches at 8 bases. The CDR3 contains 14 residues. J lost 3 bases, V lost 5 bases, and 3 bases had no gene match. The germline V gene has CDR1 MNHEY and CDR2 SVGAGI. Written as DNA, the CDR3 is TGTGCCAGCAGTCAGACAGGGGACTACAATGAGCAGTTCTTC. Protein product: CASSQTGDYNEQFF.

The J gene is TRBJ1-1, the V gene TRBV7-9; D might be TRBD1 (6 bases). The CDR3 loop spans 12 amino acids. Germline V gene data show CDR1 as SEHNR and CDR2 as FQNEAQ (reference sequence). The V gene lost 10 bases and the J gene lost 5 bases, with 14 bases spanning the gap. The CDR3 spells CANQGPGTEAFF. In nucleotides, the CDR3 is TGTGCCAACCAGGGGCCGGGAACTGAAGCTTTCTTT. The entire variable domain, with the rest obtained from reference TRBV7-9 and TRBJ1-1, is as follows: DTGVSQNPRHKITKRGQNVTFRCDPISEHNRLYWYRQTLGQGPEFLTYFQNEAQLEKSRLLSDRFSAERPKGSFSTLEIQRTEQGDSAMYLCANQGPGTEAFFGQGTRLTVV.

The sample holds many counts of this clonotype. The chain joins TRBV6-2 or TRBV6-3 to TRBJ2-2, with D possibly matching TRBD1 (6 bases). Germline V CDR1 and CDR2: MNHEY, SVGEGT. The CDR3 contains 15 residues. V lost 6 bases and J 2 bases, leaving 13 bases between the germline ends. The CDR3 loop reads CASSLGQLNTGELFF. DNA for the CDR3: TGTGCCAGCAGCCTCGGACAGCTCAACACCGGGGAGCTGTTTTTT.

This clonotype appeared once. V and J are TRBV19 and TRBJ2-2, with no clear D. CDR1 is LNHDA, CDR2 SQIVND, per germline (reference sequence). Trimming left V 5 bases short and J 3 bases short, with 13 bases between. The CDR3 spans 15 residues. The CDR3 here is CASSQSQAYTGELFF. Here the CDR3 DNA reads TGTGCCAGTAGTCAATCGCAGGCTTACACCGGGGAGCTGTTTTTT.

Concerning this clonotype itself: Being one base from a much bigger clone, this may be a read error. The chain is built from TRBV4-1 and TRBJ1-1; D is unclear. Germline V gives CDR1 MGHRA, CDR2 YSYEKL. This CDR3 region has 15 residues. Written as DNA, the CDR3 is TGCGCCAGCAGCCAAGATGGAGGAACGAACACTGGAGCTTTCTTT. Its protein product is CASSQDGGTNTGAFF.

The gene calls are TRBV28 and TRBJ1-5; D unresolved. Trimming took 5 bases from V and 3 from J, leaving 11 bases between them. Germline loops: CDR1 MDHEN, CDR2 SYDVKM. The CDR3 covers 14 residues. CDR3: CASSAAAINQPQHF. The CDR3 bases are TGTGCCAGCAGTGCCGCAGCTATCAATCAGCCCCAGCATTTT.

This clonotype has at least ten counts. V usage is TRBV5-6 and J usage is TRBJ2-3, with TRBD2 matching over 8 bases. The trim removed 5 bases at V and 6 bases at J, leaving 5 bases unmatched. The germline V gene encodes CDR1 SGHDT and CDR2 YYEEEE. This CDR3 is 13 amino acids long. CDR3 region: CASRGLASDTQYF. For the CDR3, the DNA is TGTGCCAGCAGAGGACTAGCAAGCGATACGCAGTATTTT.

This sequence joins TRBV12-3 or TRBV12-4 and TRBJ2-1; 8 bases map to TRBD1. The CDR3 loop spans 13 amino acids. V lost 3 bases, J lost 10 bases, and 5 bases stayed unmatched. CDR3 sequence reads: CASSFAGGHEQFF. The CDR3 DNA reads TGTGCCAGCAGTTTCGCAGGGGGCCACGAGCAGTTCTTC.

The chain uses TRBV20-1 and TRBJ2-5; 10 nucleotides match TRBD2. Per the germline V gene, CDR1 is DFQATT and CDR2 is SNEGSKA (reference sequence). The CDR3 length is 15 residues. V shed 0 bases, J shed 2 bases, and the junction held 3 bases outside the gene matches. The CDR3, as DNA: TGCAGTGCTAGAGAGGCTAGCGGGGGTCAAGAGACCCAGTACTTC. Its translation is CSAREASGGQETQYF.

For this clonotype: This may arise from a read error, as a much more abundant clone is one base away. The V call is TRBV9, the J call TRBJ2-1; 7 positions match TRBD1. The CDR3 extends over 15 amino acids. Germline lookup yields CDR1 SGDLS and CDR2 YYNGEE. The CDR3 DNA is TGTGCCGGCAGTGAAGAAGGACAGGACTACAATGAGCAGTTCTTC. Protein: CAGSEEGQDYNEQFF.

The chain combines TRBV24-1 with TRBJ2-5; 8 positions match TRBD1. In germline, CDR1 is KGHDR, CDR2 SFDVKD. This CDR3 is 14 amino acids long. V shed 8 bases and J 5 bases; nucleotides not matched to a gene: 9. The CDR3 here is CATTTRQGRETQYF. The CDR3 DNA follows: TGTGCCACCACCACCCGACAGGGGAGGGAGACCCAGTACTTC.

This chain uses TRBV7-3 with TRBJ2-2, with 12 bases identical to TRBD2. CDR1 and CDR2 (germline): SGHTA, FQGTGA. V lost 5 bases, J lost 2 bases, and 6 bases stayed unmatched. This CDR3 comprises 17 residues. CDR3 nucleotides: TGTGCCAGCAGCCCTAGCGGGAGGGGTCTTAACACCGGGGAGCTGTTTTTT. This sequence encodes CASSPSGRGLNTGELFF.